This T cell receptor beta chain was retrieved from a study of radiotherapy plus CTLA-4 blockade in lung cancer. The data were produced by immunoSEQ multiplex PCR, yet TCRdb's version contains in-frame clones alone and is incomplete. The table shows 80,000 to 100,000 clones, with 65% to 85% occurring only once. The CDR3 runs to 13 residues. The V gene lost 5 bases and the J gene lost 3 bases, with 8 bases spanning the gap. Germline CDR1 MNHNS, CDR2 SASEGT. Sequenced here: peripheral blood, sampled from a patient treated with radiotherapy plus ipilimumab. The origin of this receptor is a human donor with non-small cell lung cancer who had a partial response to radiotherapy plus ipilimumab. Some clones in this sample may be carry-over from other donors' samples. The chain combines TRBV6-1 with TRBJ2-1; maybe TRBD1 (6 bases). The CDR3 loop reads CASSTDSYNEQFF. CDR3 coding DNA: TGTGCCAGCAGTACGGACAGCTACAATGAGCAGTTCTTC.